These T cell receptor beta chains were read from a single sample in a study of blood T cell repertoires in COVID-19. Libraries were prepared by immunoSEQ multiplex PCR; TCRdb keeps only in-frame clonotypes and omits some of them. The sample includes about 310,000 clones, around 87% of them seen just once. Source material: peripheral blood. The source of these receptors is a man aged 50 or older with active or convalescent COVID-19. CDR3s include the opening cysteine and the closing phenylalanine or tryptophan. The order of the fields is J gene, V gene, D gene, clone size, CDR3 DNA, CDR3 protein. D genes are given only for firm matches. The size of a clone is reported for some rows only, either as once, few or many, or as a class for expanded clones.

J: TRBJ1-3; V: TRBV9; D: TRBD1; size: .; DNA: TGTGCCAGCAGCGCAGATCCCCCAGGACAGGCCCACTCTGGAAACACCATATATTTT; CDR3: CASSADPPGQAHSGNTIYF
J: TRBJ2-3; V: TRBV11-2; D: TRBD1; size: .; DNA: TGTGCCAGCAGCTCAAACAGGGGCCGAACCACAGATACGCAGTATTTT; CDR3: CASSSNRGRTTDTQYF
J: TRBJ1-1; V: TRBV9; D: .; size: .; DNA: TGTGCCAGCAGCGCTCAGACTGCTCTCAACACTGAAGCTTTCTTT; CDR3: CASSAQTALNTEAFF
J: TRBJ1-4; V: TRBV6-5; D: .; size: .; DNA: TGTGCCAGCAGTTACTCATCGGGGGCAACTAATGAAAAACTGTTTTTT; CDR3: CASSYSSGATNEKLFF
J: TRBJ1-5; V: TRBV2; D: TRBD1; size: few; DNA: TGTGCCAGCACGGACGAACAGGGGCCAAATCATCAGCCCCAGCATTTT; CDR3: CASTDEQGPNHQPQHF
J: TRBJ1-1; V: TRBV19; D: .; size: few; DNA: TGTGCCAGTAGTACCCAAGCGGGGTTTGGCGAAGCTTTCTTT; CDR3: CASSTQAGFGEAFF
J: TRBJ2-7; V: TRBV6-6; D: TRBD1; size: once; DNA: TGTGCCAGCAGTTACTCGATCAGGGGGCCCTACGAGCAGTACTTC; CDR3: CASSYSIRGPYEQYF
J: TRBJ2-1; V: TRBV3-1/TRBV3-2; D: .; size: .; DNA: TGTGCCAGCAGCCAAGATTGCGCGGCTACTCAGAATGAGCAGTTCTTC; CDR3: CASSQDCAATQNEQFF
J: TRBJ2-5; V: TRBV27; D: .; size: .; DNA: TGTGCCAGCAGTTTAAGTGGGGGGGCGGGCCAAGAGACCCAGTACTTC; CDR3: CASSLSGGAGQETQYF
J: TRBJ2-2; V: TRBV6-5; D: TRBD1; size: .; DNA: TGTGCCAGCAGCCGAAAGGGGGCGGGCGGGGAGCTGTTTTTT; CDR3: CASSRKGAGGELFF
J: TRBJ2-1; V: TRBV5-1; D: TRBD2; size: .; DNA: TGCGCCAGCAGCCTTACCGGGACTAGGGCTAATGAGCAGTTCTTC; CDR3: CASSLTGTRANEQFF
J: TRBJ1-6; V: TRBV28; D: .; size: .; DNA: TGTGCCAGCACCCCCGGCAGGGGCTATAATTCACCCCTCCACTTT; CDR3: CASTPGRGYNSPLHF
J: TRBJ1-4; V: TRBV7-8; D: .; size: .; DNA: TGTGCCAGCACCCGTTGGTCCGAACAAGATGAAAAACTGTTTTTT; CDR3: CASTRWSEQDEKLFF
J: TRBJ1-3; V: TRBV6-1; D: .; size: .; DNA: TGTGCCAGCAGTGGAGGTTTCCAGGGCTCTGGAAACACCATATATTTT; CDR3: CASSGGFQGSGNTIYF
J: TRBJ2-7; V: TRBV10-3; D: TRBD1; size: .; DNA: TGTGCCATCAGTGATCTTTGGGACAGGTCCTCCTACGAGCAGTACTTC; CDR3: CAISDLWDRSSYEQYF
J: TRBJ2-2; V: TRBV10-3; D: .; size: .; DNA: TGTGCCATCAGTGAGTCGACGGGGTCGAGCACCGGGGAGCTGTTTTTT; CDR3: CAISESTGSSTGELFF
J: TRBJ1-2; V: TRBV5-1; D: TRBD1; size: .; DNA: TGCGCCAGCAGCCCCGATGGGGACAGGACTCAAGGCTACACCTTC; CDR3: CASSPDGDRTQGYTF
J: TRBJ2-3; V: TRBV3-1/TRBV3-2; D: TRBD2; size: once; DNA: TGTGCCAGCAGCCACACGGGACTATCCCGCACAGATACGCAGTATTTT; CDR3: CASSHTGLSRTDTQYF
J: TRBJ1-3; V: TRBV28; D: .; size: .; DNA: TGTGCCAGCAGCTTAACAGGTTCGGGAAACACCATATATTTT; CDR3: CASSLTGSGNTIYF
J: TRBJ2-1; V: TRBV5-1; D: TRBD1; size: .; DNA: TGCGCCAGCAGCTTGTTAGGGACAGGGGCCAATGAGCAGTTCTTC; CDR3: CASSLLGTGANEQFF
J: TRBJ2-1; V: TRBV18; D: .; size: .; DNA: TGTGCCAGCTCACCACCGTCGGGAGCCTCCCGGGAGCAGTTCTTC; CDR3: CASSPPSGASREQFF
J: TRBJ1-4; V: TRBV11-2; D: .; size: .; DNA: TGTGCCAGCAGCTTTAGTATCGCTTCGAAACTGTTTTTT; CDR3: CASSFSIASKLFF
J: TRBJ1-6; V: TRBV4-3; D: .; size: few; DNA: TGCGCCAGCAGCCAAGAAGTGGCAGGGAACTATTCACCCCTCCACTTT; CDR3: CASSQEVAGNYSPLHF
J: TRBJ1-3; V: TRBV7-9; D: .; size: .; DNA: TGTGCCAGCAGCTTACGGCCAGGGTACGGAAACACCATATATTTT; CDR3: CASSLRPGYGNTIYF
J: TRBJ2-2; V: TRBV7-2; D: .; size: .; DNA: TGTGCCAGCAGCTTAGCGGCAGAACCCAACACCGGGGAGCTGTTTTTT; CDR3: CASSLAAEPNTGELFF
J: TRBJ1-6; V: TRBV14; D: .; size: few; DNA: TGTGCCAGCAGCCAAGCCCATTATTCACCCCTCCACTTT; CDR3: CASSQAHYSPLHF
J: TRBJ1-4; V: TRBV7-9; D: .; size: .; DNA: TGTGCCAGCAGCTTGTCAGGGTCAAATGAAAAACTGTTTTTT; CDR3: CASSLSGSNEKLFF
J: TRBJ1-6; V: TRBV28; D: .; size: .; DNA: TGTGCCAGCAGTCACTGGACAGCTTCTTCACCCCTCCACTTT; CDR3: CASSHWTASSPLHF
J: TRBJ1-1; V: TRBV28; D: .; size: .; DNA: TGTGCCAGCACTTCTACCCGCGCATGGGCTTTCTTT; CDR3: CASTSTRAWAFF
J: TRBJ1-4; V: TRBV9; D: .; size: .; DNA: TGTGCCAGCAGCGTGCGCCCTAGAAGTGAAAAACTGTTTTTT; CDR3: CASSVRPRSEKLFF
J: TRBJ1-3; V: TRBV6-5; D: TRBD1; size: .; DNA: TGTGCCAGCAGCCGGACAGGGGTCGGAAACACCATATATTTT; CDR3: CASSRTGVGNTIYF
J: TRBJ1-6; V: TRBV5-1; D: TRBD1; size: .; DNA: TGCGCCAGCAGCTTGACCAGACAGGGGGCAGGTAATTCACCCCTCCACTTT; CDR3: CASSLTRQGAGNSPLHF
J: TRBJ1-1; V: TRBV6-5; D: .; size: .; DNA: TGTGCCAGCAGTTACTCTGCGGGGAGGGGGACTGAAGCTTTCTTT; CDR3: CASSYSAGRGTEAFF